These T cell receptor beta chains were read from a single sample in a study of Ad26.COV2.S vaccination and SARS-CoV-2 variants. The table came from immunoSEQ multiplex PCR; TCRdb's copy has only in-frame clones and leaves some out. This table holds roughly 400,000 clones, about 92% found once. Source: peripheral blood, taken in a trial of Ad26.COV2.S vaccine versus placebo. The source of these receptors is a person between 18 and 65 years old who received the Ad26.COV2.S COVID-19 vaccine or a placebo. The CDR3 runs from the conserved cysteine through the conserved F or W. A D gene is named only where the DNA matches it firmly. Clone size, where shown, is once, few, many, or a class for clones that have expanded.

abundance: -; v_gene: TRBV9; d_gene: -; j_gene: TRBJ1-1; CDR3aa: CASSVQQNTEAFF; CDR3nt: TGTGCCAGCAGCGTACAACAGAACACTGAAGCTTTCTTT
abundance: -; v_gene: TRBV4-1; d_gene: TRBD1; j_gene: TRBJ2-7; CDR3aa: CASSQDRGYEQYF; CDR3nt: TGCGCCAGCAGCCAGGACAGGGGTTACGAGCAGTACTTC
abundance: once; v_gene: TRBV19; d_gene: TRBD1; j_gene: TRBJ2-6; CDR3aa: CASDRGYSGANVLTF; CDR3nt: TGTGCCAGTGACAGGGGGTACTCTGGGGCCAACGTCCTGACTTTC
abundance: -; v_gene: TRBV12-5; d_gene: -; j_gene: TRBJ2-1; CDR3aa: CASGREGGGEQFF; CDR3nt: TGTGCTAGTGGCAGGGAAGGCGGCGGTGAGCAGTTCTTC
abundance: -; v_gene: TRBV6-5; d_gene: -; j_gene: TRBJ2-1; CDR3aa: CASIHYPTSLSEQFF; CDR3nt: TGTGCCAGCATCCACTACCCGACTAGTCTTAGTGAGCAGTTCTTC
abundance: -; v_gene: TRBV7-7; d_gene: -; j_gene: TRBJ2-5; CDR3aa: CASSLAGEKETQYF; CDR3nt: TGTGCCAGCAGCTTAGCTGGCGAAAAAGAGACCCAGTACTTC
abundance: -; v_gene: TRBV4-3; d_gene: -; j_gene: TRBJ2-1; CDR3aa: CASSQDWTASNNEQFF; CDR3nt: TGCGCCAGCAGCCAAGATTGGACGGCCTCCAACAATGAGCAGTTCTTC
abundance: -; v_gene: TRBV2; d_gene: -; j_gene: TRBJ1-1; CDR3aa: CAWGGVNTEAFF; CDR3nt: TGTGCCTGGGGCGGGGTGAACACTGAAGCTTTCTTT
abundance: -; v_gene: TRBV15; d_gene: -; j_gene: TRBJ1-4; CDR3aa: CATSSDAGEGVWEKLFF; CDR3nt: TGTGCCACCAGCAGTGATGCCGGGGAGGGGGTTTGGGAAAAACTGTTTTTT
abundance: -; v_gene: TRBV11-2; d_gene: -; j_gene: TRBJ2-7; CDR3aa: CASSLGVTYYEQYF; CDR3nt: TGTGCCAGCAGCTTAGGGGTGACCTACTACGAGCAGTACTTC
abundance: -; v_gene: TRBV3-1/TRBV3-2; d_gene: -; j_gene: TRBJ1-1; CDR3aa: CASGQVGGTEAFF; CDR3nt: TGTGCCAGCGGCCAAGTAGGGGGCACTGAAGCTTTCTTT
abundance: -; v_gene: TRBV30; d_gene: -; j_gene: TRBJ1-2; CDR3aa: CAWSRLTGENYGYTF; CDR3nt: TGTGCCTGGAGTCGACTCACGGGGGAAAACTATGGCTACACCTTC
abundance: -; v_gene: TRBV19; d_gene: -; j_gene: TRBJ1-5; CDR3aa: CASSPGLTSNQPQHF; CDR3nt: TGTGCCAGTAGTCCAGGACTGACTAGCAATCAGCCCCAGCATTTT
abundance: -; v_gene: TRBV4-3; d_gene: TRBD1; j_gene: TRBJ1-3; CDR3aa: CASSQDLTGSSGNTIYF; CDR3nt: TGCGCCAGCAGCCAAGATTTGACAGGGAGCTCTGGAAACACCATATATTTT
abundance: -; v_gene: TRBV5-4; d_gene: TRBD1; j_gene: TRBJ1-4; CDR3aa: CASSGTGKSEKLFF; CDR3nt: TGTGCCAGCAGCGGGACAGGGAAAAGTGAAAAACTGTTTTTT
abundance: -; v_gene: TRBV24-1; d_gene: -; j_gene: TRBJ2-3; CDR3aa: CATSDPDLARSTDTQYF; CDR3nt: TGTGCCACCAGTGATCCGGACCTAGCGAGGAGCACAGATACGCAGTATTTT
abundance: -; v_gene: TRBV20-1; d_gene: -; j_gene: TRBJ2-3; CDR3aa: CSALQGDTQYF; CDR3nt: TGCAGTGCTCTCCAGGGTGATACGCAGTATTTT
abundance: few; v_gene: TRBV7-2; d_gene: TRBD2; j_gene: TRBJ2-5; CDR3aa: CASSLGGEYQETQYF; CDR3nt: TGTGCCAGCAGCTTGGGGGGGGAGTACCAAGAGACCCAGTACTTC
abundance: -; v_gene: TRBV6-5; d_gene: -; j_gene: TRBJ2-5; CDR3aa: CASSYSGQGQETQYF; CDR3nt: TGTGCCAGCAGTTACTCGGGGCAGGGGCAGGAGACCCAGTACTTC
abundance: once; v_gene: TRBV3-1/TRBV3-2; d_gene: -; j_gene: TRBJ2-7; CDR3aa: CASSHSPRVDYEQYF; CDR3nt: TGTGCCAGCAGCCATTCCCCCAGGGTAGACTACGAGCAGTACTTC
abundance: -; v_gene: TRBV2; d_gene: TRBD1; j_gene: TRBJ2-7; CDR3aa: CASSAGTGGYF; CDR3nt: TGTGCCAGCAGTGCCGGAACAGGGGGCTACTTC
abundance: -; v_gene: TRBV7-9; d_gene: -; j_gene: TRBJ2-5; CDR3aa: CASSLVQGTAETQYF; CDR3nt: TGTGCCAGCAGCTTAGTGCAGGGGACCGCAGAGACCCAGTACTTC
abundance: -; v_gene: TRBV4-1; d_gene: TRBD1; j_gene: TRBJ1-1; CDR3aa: CASSQDGGNRGGTEAFF; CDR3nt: TGCGCCAGCAGCCAAGATGGAGGTAACAGGGGAGGGACTGAAGCTTTCTTT
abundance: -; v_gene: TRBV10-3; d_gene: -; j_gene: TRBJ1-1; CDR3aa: CAISVQRNTEAFF; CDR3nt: TGTGCCATCAGTGTACAGAGGAACACTGAAGCTTTCTTT
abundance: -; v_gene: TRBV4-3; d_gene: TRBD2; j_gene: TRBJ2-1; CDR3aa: CASSQDWVAGGQNEQFF; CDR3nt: TGCGCCAGCAGCCAAGACTGGGTAGCGGGGGGGCAAAATGAGCAGTTCTTC
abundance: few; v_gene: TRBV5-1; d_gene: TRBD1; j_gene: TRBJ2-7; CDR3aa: CASSTTGTGTYEQYF; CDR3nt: TGCGCCAGCAGCACAACCGGGACAGGGACCTACGAGCAGTACTTC
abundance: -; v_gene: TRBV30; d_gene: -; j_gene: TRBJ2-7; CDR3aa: CAWSDAYEQYF; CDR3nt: TGTGCCTGGAGTGACGCCTACGAGCAGTACTTC
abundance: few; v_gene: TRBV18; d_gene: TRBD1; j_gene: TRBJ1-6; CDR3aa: CASSSAGTGDSPLHF; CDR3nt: TGTGCCAGCTCATCAGCCGGGACAGGGGATTCACCCCTCCACTTT
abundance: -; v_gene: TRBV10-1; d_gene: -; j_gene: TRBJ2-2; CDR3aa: CASSEGDPGELFF; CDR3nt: TGCGCCAGCAGTGAGGGGGATCCCGGGGAGCTGTTTTTT
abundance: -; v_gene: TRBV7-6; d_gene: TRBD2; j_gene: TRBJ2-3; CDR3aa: CASSIQAGSSTDTQYF; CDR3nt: TGTGCCAGCAGCATACAAGCGGGATCTAGCACAGATACGCAGTATTTT
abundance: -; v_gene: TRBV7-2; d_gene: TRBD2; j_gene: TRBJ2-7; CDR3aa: CASSDRGGVVQYF; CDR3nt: TGTGCCAGCAGCGATCGCGGGGGGGTCGTGCAGTACTTC
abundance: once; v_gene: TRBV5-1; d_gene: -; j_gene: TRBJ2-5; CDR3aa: CASSLAGKETQYF; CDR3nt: TGCGCCAGCAGCTTGGCGGGGAAAGAGACCCAGTACTTC
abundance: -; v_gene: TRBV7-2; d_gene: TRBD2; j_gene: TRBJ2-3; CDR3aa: CASSLSGLAGGITDTQYF; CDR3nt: TGTGCCAGCAGCTTATCCGGTCTAGCGGGGGGCATCACAGATACGCAGTATTTT
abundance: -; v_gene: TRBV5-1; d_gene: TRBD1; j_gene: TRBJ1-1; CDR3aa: CASTAGGAGTEAFF; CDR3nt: TGCGCCAGCACAGCAGGGGGCGCAGGAACTGAAGCTTTCTTT
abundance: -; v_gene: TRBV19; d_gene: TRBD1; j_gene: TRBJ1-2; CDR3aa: CASSIVFLGRGAQQSYGYTF; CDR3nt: TGTGCCAGTAGTATAGTATTCTTGGGCAGGGGGGCGCAACAAAGCTATGGCTACACCTTC
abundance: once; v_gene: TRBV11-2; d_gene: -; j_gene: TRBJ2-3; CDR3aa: CASSFITSTDTQYF; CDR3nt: TGTGCCAGCAGTTTTATAACGAGCACAGATACGCAGTATTTT
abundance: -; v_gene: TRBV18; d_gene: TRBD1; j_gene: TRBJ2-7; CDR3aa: CASSPYRTGPHEQYF; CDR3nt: TGTGCCAGCTCACCCTACAGGACAGGGCCCCACGAGCAGTACTTC
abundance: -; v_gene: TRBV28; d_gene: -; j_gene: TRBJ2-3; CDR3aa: CASSSLQSSTDTQYF; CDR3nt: TGTGCCAGCAGTTCTTTACAGTCTAGCACAGATACGCAGTATTTT
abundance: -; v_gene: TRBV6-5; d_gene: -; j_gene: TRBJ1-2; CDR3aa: CASSYTGYGYTF; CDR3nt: TGTGCCAGCAGTTACACAGGCTATGGCTACACCTTC
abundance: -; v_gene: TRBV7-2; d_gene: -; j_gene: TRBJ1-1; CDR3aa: CASSPGGFYTEAFF; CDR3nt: TGTGCCAGCAGCCCGGGGGGTTTTTACACTGAAGCTTTCTTT
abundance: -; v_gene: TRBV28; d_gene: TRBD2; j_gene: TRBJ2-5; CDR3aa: CASSLYSGRSQETQYF; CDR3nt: TGTGCCAGCAGTTTATATAGCGGGCGAAGCCAAGAGACCCAGTACTTC
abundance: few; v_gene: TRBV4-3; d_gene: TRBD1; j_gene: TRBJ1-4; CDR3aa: CASSQPSQQGNNEKLFF; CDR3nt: TGCGCCAGCAGCCAGCCATCCCAACAGGGGAATAATGAAAAACTGTTTTTT
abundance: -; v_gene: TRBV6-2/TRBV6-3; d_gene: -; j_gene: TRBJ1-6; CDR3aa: CASSPHTKGDSPLHF; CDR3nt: TGTGCCAGCAGTCCACACACGAAAGGGGATTCACCCCTCCACTTT
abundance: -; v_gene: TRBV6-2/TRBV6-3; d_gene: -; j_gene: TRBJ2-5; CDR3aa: CASSYPKTMGETQYF; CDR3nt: TGTGCCAGCAGTTACCCCAAGACTATGGGAGAGACCCAGTACTTC
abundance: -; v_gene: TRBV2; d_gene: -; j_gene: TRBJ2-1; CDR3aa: CASTLSPAPVNEQFF; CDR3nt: TGTGCCAGCACACTCTCCCCGGCGCCTGTCAATGAGCAGTTCTTC
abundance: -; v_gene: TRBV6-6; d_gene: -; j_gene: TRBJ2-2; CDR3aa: CASSYETGELFF; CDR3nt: TGTGCCAGCAGTTACGAGACCGGGGAGCTGTTTTTT
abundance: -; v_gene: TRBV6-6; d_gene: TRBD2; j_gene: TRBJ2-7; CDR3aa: CAIRLEGLASYEQYF; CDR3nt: TGTGCCATCCGCCTAGAAGGACTAGCATCCTACGAGCAGTACTTC
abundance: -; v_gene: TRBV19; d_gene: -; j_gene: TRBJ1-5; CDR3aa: CASSIVVGSQTPQHF; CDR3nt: TGTGCCAGTAGTATAGTTGTGGGGTCTCAGACGCCCCAGCATTTT
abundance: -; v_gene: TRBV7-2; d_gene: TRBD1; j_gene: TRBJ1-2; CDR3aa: CASSTGQGNYGYTF; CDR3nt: TGTGCCAGCAGCACGGGACAGGGGAACTATGGCTACACCTTC
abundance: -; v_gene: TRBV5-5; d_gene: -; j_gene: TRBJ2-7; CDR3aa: CASSLPRAGLNYEQYF; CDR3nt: TGTGCCAGCAGCCTCCCCCGGGCGGGCCTTAACTACGAGCAGTACTTC
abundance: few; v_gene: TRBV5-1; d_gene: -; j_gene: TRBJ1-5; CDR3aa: CASSLASNQPQHF; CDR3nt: TGCGCCAGCAGCTTGGCTAGCAATCAGCCCCAGCATTTT
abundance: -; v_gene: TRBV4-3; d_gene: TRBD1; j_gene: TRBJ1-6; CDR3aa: CASSQDLAGGYNSPLHF; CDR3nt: TGCGCCAGCAGCCAAGATTTGGCAGGGGGTTATAATTCACCCCTCCACTTT
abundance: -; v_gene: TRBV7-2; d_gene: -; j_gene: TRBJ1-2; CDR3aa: CASSLINRDINYGYTF; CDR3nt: TGTGCCAGCAGCTTGATAAACCGGGACATCAACTATGGCTACACCTTC
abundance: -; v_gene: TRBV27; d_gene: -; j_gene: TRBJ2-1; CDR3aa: CASSLGLGEQFF; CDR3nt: TGTGCCAGCAGTTTAGGTTTGGGGGAGCAGTTCTTC
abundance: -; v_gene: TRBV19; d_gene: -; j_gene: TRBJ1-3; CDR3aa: CASRSHARGSGNTIYF; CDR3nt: TGTGCCAGTAGGTCGCATGCCCGGGGCTCTGGAAACACCATATATTTT
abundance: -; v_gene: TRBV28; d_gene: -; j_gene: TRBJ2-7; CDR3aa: CASSIQEYEQYF; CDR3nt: TGTGCCAGCAGTATACAGGAGTACGAGCAGTACTTC